This T cell receptor (beta chain) appears in the sequencing data of a study of Graves' ophthalmopathy and Graves' hyperthyroidism. Overall study findings and caveats: Blood contained most expanded thyroid clonotypes exceeding 0.001 frequency.

The CDR3 is 12 amino acids. Germline V gene lookup returns CDR1 SQVTM and CDR2 ANQGSEA. Trimming cost V 8 bases and J 6 bases; bases outside gene matches: 10. Worth noting for this clonotype: Its antigen is still unknown.

Transcripts of RNA were the source for amplifying TCR beta CDR3 regions. HTBI primers primed a first-round RT-PCR, and a second-round multiplex PCR followed. Using its own MiXCR run on the multiplex PCR reads, TCRdb lists one record per CDR3 protein. The sample has about 740,000 distinct CDR3 sequences, roughly 40% seen once. Ophthalmopathy was moderately-to-severely active, CAS at least 3, NOSPECS at least 4, lasting under 3 months. The PBMCs were taken from less than 11 ml of fresh peripheral blood. Sequencing input: peripheral blood. The TCR was taken from an adult man with Graves' ophthalmopathy. This rearrangement joins TRBV29-1 to TRBJ2-7; 7 nucleotides match TRBD1. CDR3 amino acids: CSTDRRSGEQYF. CDR3 sequence (DNA): TGCAGCACGGACAGGCGCTCTGGCGAGCAGTACTTC.